A selection of T cell receptor beta chains follows, all from one sample in a study of blood T cells in healthy people across ages. A single record per CDR3 protein comes from TCRdb applying MiXCR to the 5' RACE reads. The table lists about 1.6 million distinct CDR3 sequences, almost 35% of them singletons. The source material was blood. The receptor set was obtained from a woman aged 25-40 years in good health. CDR3s leave out the opening cysteine and the closing phenylalanine or tryptophan. The order of the fields is V gene, clone size, J gene, CDR3 protein. Expanded clones get a size class; other rows say once, few or many, or leave the size out.

V gene: TRBV15; clone size: few; J gene: TRBJ2-7; CDR3 protein: ATSRAAGQNRGEQY
V gene: TRBV5-1; clone size: .; J gene: TRBJ2-5; CDR3 protein: ASSVTSGDTYDKY
V gene: TRBV5-1; clone size: .; J gene: TRBJ1-1; CDR3 protein: ASRAREGDTEAF
V gene: TRBV20-1; clone size: many; J gene: TRBJ2-7; CDR3 protein: SARGDTETYEQY
V gene: TRBV7-9; clone size: .; J gene: TRBJ2-7; CDR3 protein: ASSFGQGSEQY
V gene: TRBV20-1; clone size: many; J gene: TRBJ1-5; CDR3 protein: SANTGTGGGQPQH
V gene: TRBV20-1; clone size: .; J gene: TRBJ1-1; CDR3 protein: SARDATWDLEAF
V gene: TRBV29-1; clone size: few; J gene: TRBJ1-1; CDR3 protein: SVDKGRVAAF
V gene: TRBV3-1; clone size: .; J gene: TRBJ1-4; CDR3 protein: ASSQDGESRRELF
V gene: TRBV5-1; clone size: .; J gene: TRBJ2-5; CDR3 protein: ASNKADQETQY
V gene: TRBV27; clone size: few; J gene: TRBJ2-5; CDR3 protein: ASSRKQGPQETQY
V gene: TRBV3-1; clone size: .; J gene: TRBJ2-2; CDR3 protein: ASSQGPGATGELF
V gene: TRBV28; clone size: .; J gene: TRBJ1-1; CDR3 protein: ASSLTPGSTEAF
V gene: TRBV4-2; clone size: many; J gene: TRBJ1-2; CDR3 protein: ASSHGTENYGYT
V gene: TRBV7-8; clone size: .; J gene: TRBJ2-5; CDR3 protein: ASSQHRGEEDNEQY
V gene: TRBV18; clone size: few; J gene: .; CDR3 protein: ASSLTGQGLEQY
V gene: TRBV20-1; clone size: .; J gene: TRBJ1-1; CDR3 protein: SRTGVYTEAF
V gene: TRBV7-8; clone size: .; J gene: TRBJ2-1; CDR3 protein: ASSLVAGAINEQF
V gene: TRBV10-2; clone size: .; J gene: TRBJ2-2; CDR3 protein: ASSESDTYYGELF
V gene: TRBV6-1; clone size: few; J gene: TRBJ2-1; CDR3 protein: ASSEAGTSGIWPSTWQF
V gene: TRBV20-1; clone size: .; J gene: TRBJ2-1; CDR3 protein: SARDRTSGSRGEQF
V gene: TRBV20-1; clone size: few; J gene: TRBJ2-1; CDR3 protein: SASSGLTSYNEQF
V gene: TRBV30; clone size: .; J gene: TRBJ2-7; CDR3 protein: AWSVAGPLEQY
V gene: TRBV28; clone size: .; J gene: TRBJ2-7; CDR3 protein: ASLPRLEQY